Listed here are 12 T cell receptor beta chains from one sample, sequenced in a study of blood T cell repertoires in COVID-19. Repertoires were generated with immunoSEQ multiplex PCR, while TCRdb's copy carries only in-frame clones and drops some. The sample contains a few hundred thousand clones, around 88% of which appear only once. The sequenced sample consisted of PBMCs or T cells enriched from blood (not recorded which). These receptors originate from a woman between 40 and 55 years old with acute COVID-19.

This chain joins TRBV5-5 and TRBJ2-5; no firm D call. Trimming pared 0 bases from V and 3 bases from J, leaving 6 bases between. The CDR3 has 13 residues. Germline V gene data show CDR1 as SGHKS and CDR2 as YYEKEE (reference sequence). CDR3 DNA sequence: TGTGCCAGCAGCTTGGCACAGAAAGAGACCCAGTACTTC. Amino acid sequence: CASSLAQKETQYF.

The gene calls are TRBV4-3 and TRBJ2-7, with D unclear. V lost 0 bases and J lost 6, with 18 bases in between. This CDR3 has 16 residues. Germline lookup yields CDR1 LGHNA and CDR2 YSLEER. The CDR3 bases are TGCGCCAGCAGCCAAGATCCCCACCTGAGGTTCTTCGAGCAGTACGTC. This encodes CASSQDPHLRFFEQYV.

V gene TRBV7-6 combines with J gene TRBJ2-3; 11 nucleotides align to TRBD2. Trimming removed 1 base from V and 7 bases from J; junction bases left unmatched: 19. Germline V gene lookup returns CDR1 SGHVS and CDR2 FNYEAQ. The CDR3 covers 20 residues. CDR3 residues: CASSLELAGVLSRETYTQYF. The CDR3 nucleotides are TGTGCCAGCAGCTTAGAACTAGCGGGAGTGCTTAGCCGAGAAACATATACGCAGTATTTT.

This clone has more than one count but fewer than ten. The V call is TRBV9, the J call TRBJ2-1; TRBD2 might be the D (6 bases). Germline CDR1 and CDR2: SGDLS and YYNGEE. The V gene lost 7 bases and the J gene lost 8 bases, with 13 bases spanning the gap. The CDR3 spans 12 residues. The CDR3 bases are TGTGCCAGCTCACTAGCAGACCATGAGCAGTTCTTC. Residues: CASSLADHEQFF.

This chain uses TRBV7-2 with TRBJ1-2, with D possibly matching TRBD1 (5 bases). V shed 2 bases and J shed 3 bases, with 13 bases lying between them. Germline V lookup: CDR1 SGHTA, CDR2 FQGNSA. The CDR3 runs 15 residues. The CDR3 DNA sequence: TGTGCCAGCAGCTTAACCAGGGAGGGGTACTATGGCTACACCTTC. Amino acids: CASSLTREGYYGYTF.

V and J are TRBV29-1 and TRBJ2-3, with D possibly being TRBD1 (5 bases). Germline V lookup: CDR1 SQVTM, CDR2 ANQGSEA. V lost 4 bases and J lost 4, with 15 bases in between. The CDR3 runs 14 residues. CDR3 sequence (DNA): TGCAGCGTTGTCGGCCAGGGTTGGGCAGATACGCAGTATTTT. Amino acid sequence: CSVVGQGWADTQYF.

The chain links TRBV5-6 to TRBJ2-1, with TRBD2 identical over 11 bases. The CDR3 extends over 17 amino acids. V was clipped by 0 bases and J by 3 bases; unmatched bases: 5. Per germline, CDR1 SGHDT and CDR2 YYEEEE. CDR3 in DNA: TGTGCCAGCAGCTTGGTCGGGGGGACTAGCGGCTACAATGAGCAGTTCTTC. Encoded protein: CASSLVGGTSGYNEQFF.

CDR3 residues: CASSQSTGTYSGANVLTF. CDR3 coding DNA: TGTGCCAGCAGCCAATCGACAGGAACCTACTCTGGGGCCAACGTCCTGACTTTC. The chain links TRBV14 to TRBJ2-6; the D gene is possibly TRBD1 (6 bases). Germline V gene lookup returns CDR1 SGHDN and CDR2 FVKESK. The CDR3 loop spans 18 amino acids. V was pared by 2 bases and J by 0 bases, with 14 bases between.

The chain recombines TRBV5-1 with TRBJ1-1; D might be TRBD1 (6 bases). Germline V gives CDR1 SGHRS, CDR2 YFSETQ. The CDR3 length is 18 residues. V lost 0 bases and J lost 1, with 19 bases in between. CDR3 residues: CASSLARSAGAQNTEAFF. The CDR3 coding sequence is TGCGCCAGCAGCTTGGCGCGGTCGGCAGGGGCCCAGAACACTGAAGCTTTCTTT. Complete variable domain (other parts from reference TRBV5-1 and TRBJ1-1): KAGVTQTPRYLIKTRGQQVTLSCSPISGHRSVSWYQQTPGQGLQFLFEYFSETQRNKGNFPGRFSGRQFSNSRSEMNVSTLELGDSALYLCASSLARSAGAQNTEAFFGQGTRLTVV.

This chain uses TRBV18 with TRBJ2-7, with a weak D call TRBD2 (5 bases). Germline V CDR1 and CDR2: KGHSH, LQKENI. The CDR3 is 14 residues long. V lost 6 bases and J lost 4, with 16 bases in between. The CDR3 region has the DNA TGTGCCAGCTCCCGGGGTAGCGAATCTTACGAGCAGTACTTC. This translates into CASSRGSESYEQYF.

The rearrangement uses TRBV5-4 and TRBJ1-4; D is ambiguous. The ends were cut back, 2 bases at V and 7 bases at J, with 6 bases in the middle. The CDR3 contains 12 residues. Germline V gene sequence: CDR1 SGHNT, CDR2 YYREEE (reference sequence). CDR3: CASSFWPEKLFF. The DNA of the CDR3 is TGTGCCAGCAGCTTTTGGCCTGAAAAACTGTTTTTT.

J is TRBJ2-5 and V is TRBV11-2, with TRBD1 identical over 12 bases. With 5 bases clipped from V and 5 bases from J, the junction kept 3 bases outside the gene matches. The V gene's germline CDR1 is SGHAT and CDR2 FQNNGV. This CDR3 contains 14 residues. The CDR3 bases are TGTGCCAGCAGCGGGACAGGGGGCCGGGAGACCCAGTACTTC. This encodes CASSGTGGRETQYF.